These 28 T cell receptor beta chains were sequenced from one sample in a study of T cell responses to AZD1222 COVID-19 vaccine. Assay used: immunoSEQ multiplex PCR; TCRdb lists only in-frame clones, some missing. This sample has about 130,000 clones, with approximately 87% found just once. This sample comprised peripheral blood, obtained on day 0 of AZD1222 vaccination. The receptors were sampled from an adult in good health.

This chain joins TRBV9 and TRBJ2-1; no clear D gene. Germline V gives CDR1 SGDLS, CDR2 YYNGEE. This CDR3 is 13 amino acids long. Trimming took off 0 bases at V and 4 bases at J, with 5 bases between the two ends. Here the CDR3 reads CASSVVAYNEQFF. The CDR3 region has the DNA TGTGCCAGCAGCGTAGTCGCGTACAATGAGCAGTTCTTC.

This chain connects TRBV14 to TRBJ1-3, with D unclear. V lost 6 bases and J lost 0, with 18 bases in between. The germline CDR1 and CDR2 sequences are SGHDN and FVKESK. The length of the CDR3 is 17 residues. CDR3 sequence (DNA): TGTGCCAGCAGTCATTTCGCCCGGTGGCGCTCTGGAAACACCATATATTTT. Its protein product is CASSHFARWRSGNTIYF.

The gene calls are TRBV5-1 and TRBJ1-2, with D possibly being TRBD1 (5 bases). The V gene's germline CDR1 is SGHRS and CDR2 YFSETQ. Deletions cut 4 bases from V and 2 bases from J, with 24 bases between. There are 18 residues in the CDR3. The CDR3 DNA reads as TGCGCCAGCAGCCTCTCGTCAGGGACCTATAAGAACAACTATGGCTACACCTTC. Translation gives CASSLSSGTYKNNYGYTF. Variable domain in full (rest from reference TRBV5-1 and TRBJ1-2): KAGVTQTPRYLIKTRGQQVTLSCSPISGHRSVSWYQQTPGQGLQFLFEYFSETQRNKGNFPGRFSGRQFSNSRSEMNVSTLELGDSALYLCASSLSSGTYKNNYGYTFGSGTRLTVV.

This rearrangement joins TRBV6-6 to TRBJ2-7; D remains ambiguous. The V gene's germline CDR1 is MNHNY and CDR2 SVGAGI (reference sequence). V lost 5 bases to trimming and J lost 1 base, with 9 bases between them. This CDR3 comprises 13 residues. The CDR3 is CASSRAFSYEQYF. The CDR3 DNA reads as TGTGCCAGCAGTCGGGCCTTTTCCTACGAGCAGTACTTC.

This clone occurred once. The V call is TRBV7-2, the J call TRBJ1-1, with D perhaps TRBD1 (5 bases). Germline V gives CDR1 SGHTA, CDR2 FQGNSA. The CDR3 has 15 residues. The germline V and J ends were trimmed by 2 bases and 0 bases, with 10 bases remaining between them. CDR3 sequence reads: CASSLQGRMNTEAFF. CDR3 in DNA: TGTGCCAGCAGCTTACAGGGCCGGATGAACACTGAAGCTTTCTTT.

The genes are TRBV28 and TRBJ1-5; 11 nucleotides align to TRBD1. This CDR3 contains 18 residues. The trim removed 2 bases at V and 3 bases at J, leaving 9 bases unmatched. Germline V lookup: CDR1 MDHEN, CDR2 SYDVKM. CDR3 sequence: CASSLGTGGPISNQPQHF. The CDR3 DNA is TGTGCCAGCAGTTTAGGGACAGGGGGGCCAATTTCCAATCAGCCCCAGCATTTT.

The chain joins TRBV10-3 to TRBJ1-2, with 7 bases fitting TRBD1. This CDR3 has 14 amino acids. The germline V gene encodes CDR1 ENHRY and CDR2 SYGVKD. V lost 6 bases and J lost 2; bases outside the gene matches: 6. CDR3 residues: CAIRGGGENYGYTF. CDR3 nucleotides: TGTGCCATCAGGGGAGGGGGCGAAAACTATGGCTACACCTTC.

In its sample, this clone was seen once. V is TRBV5-6 and J is TRBJ2-5, with D perhaps TRBD2 (5 bases). Trimming took 1 base from V and 5 from J, leaving 15 bases between them. Per germline, CDR1 SGHDT and CDR2 YYEEEE. This CDR3 comprises 15 residues. CDR3 sequence (DNA): TGTGCCAGCAGCTTGTATCCCCTGGAGCGGGAGACCCAGTACTTC. Amino acids: CASSLYPLERETQYF.

This clone showed up just once. V and J are TRBV19 and TRBJ2-5; D possibly matches TRBD1 or TRBD2 (5 bases each). The CDR3 is 14 amino acids. Germline-derived CDR1 and CDR2 are LNHDA and SQIVND (reference sequence). Between the trimmed V and J ends, which lost 5 bases and 3 bases, there was a span of 13 bases. Here the CDR3 reads CASSPGRGEETQYF. CDR3 DNA: TGTGCCAGTAGTCCGGGACGGGGAGAAGAGACCCAGTACTTC.

The chain employs TRBV19 and TRBJ1-5, with a weak D call TRBD1 (6 bases). From germline, CDR1 is LNHDA and CDR2 SQIVND (reference sequence). The V end lost 3 bases, the J end lost 0 bases, and 18 bases lay between the germline ends. The CDR3 totals 18 residues. The CDR3 here is CASSMGPARGNSNQPQHF. In DNA, the CDR3 is TGTGCCAGTAGTATGGGGCCCGCCAGGGGCAATAGCAATCAGCCCCAGCATTTT.

The rearrangement uses TRBV5-1 and TRBJ2-3; D call uncertain. Germline values: CDR1 SGHRS, CDR2 YFSETQ. The CDR3 totals 13 residues. Trimming removed 0 bases at V and 1 base at J, with 3 bases between. CDR3 coding DNA: TGCGCCAGCAGCTTGGACGGCACAGATACGCAGTATTTT. Translated, it gives CASSLDGTDTQYF.

This clone was found once. The genes are TRBV5-1 and TRBJ2-1; no clear D. CDR3 length: 16 amino acids. The germline CDR1 and CDR2 sequences are SGHRS and YFSETQ. V gave up 2 bases and J gave up 8 bases, with 20 bases separating them. CDR3 sequence: CASSFTAGVFSDEQFF. For the CDR3, the DNA is TGCGCCAGCAGCTTTACAGCTGGAGTATTCTCTGATGAGCAGTTCTTC.

The chain couples TRBV5-1 to TRBJ2-5; 16 positions agree with TRBD2. From germline, CDR1 is SGHRS and CDR2 YFSETQ. Trimming at V came to 4 bases and at J to 4 bases, leaving 7 bases not matched to a gene. The CDR3 sequence is 17 residues long. CDR3 sequence: CASSRGLAGGPGETQYF. CDR3 bases: TGCGCCAGCAGCAGGGGACTAGCGGGAGGGCCGGGAGAGACCCAGTACTTC.

The chain uses TRBV30 and TRBJ2-3; a possible D gene is TRBD1 (7 bases). The CDR3 runs to 13 residues. Trimming took off 6 bases at V and 1 base at J, with 11 bases between the two ends. CDR1 GTSNPN and CDR2 SVGIG come from the germline V gene (reference sequence). The CDR3 is CACDREGTDTQYF. CDR3 nucleotide sequence: TGTGCCTGTGACAGGGAGGGCACAGATACGCAGTATTTT.

CDR3 nucleotides: TGTGCCAGCAGCCAGCGGACCGTCTACGAGCAGTACTTC. Translation gives CASSQRTVYEQYF. The V and J genes are TRBV14 and TRBJ2-7; the D is unclear. The CDR3 spans 13 residues. V lost 3 bases and J lost 3, with 9 bases in between. The germline CDR1 and CDR2 sequences are SGHDN and FVKESK.

The J gene is TRBJ2-1, the V gene TRBV4-3; 14 positions match TRBD2. CDR1 and CDR2 from the germline V gene are LGHNA and YSLEER. The CDR3 consists of 17 residues. The trim removed 4 bases at V and 1 base at J, leaving 3 bases unmatched. The CDR3 DNA follows: TGCGCCAGCAGCCCGGGACTAGCGGGAGTATCCTACAATGAGCAGTTCTTC. Protein product: CASSPGLAGVSYNEQFF.

This clone was recorded a few times. The chain carries TRBV3-1 (or the pseudogene TRBV3-2) and TRBJ1-1; D not certain. The CDR3 totals 14 residues. V was pared by 3 bases and J by 5 bases, with 13 bases between. Germline CDR1 is LGHDT and CDR2 is YNNKEL (reference sequence). The CDR3 loop reads CASSHPQAGTEAFF. CDR3 DNA sequence: TGTGCCAGCAGCCACCCCCAGGCGGGGACTGAAGCTTTCTTT.

V usage is TRBV9 and J usage is TRBJ1-4; no clear D. Germline V gives CDR1 SGDLS, CDR2 YYNGEE. V gave up 3 bases and J gave up 8 bases, with 14 bases separating them. The CDR3 sequence is 14 residues long. For the CDR3, the DNA is TGTGCCAGCAGCGCCACACTGGGTATGGAAAAACTGTTTTTT. Translating it yields CASSATLGMEKLFF.

This chain uses TRBV7-2 with TRBJ1-3; D is ambiguous. The germline gives CDR1 SGHTA, CDR2 FQGNSA. CDR3 size: 12 residues. Deletions cut 5 bases from V and 4 bases from J, with 6 bases between. CDR3: CASSLIGNTIYF. CDR3 sequence (DNA): TGTGCCAGCAGCCTCATCGGAAACACCATATATTTT.

The chain couples TRBV6-2 or TRBV6-3 to TRBJ2-7; no firm D call. The CDR3 runs 12 residues. CDR1 and CDR2 (germline): MNHEY, SVGEGT. V was cut by 4 bases and J by 4 bases, with 8 bases left in between. The CDR3 loop reads CASSSSSYEQYF. CDR3 bases: TGTGCCAGCAGTTCATCTAGTTACGAGCAGTACTTC.

This clone was counted a single time. This chain connects TRBV7-3 to TRBJ2-1; 8 bases line up with TRBD1. CDR3 size: 15 residues. V lost 2 bases and J lost 2; bases outside the gene matches: 2. CDR1 and CDR2 from the germline V gene are SGHTA and FQGTGA. In DNA, the CDR3 is TGTGCCAGCAGCTTACTACAGGGGGCCTACAATGAGCAGTTCTTC. Translated, it gives CASSLLQGAYNEQFF.

The genes are TRBV29-1 and TRBJ2-7; TRBD1 or TRBD2 may be the D gene (5 bases each). The germline gives CDR1 SQVTM, CDR2 ANQGSEA. V gave up 6 bases and J gave up 0 bases, with 9 bases separating them. The CDR3 has 12 residues. The CDR3 DNA sequence: TGCAGCGTAACGGGACCCTCCTACGAGCAGTACTTC. Translation gives CSVTGPSYEQYF.

This chain joins TRBV16 and TRBJ1-2, with D uncertain. The germline V gene encodes CDR1 KGHSY and CDR2 FQNENV. CDR3 length: 14 residues. V lost 0 bases and J 2 bases, leaving 7 bases between the germline ends. CDR3 DNA sequence: TGTGCCAGCAGCCAATCTCGAGGAAACTATGGCTACACCTTC. Translating it yields CASSQSRGNYGYTF.

The CDR3 bases are TGCGCCAGCAGCCCGGTCCCAGGGGCTCTCTCTGGGGCCAACGTCCTGACTTTC. Translated: CASSPVPGALSGANVLTF. The genes are TRBV5-1 and TRBJ2-6; D might be TRBD1 (6 bases). Germline CDR1 SGHRS, CDR2 YFSETQ. The CDR3 covers 18 residues. The V and J ends lost 4 bases and 0 bases respectively, with 17 bases between them.

This clone was seen just once. V and J are TRBV6-6 and TRBJ1-5, with TRBD1 identical over 10 bases. The CDR3 has 16 amino acids. CDR1 and CDR2 (germline): MNHNY, SVGAGI (reference sequence). The V gene end was trimmed by 4 bases and the J gene end by 0 bases; junction bases not matched to a gene: 3. The CDR3 loop reads CASSSGQGISNQPQHF. CDR3 nucleotides: TGTGCCAGCAGTTCGGGACAGGGGATTAGCAATCAGCCCCAGCATTTT.

J is TRBJ2-7 and V is TRBV19; possibly TRBD1 or TRBD2 for D (5 bases each). V was cut by 4 bases and J by 2 bases, with 12 bases left in between. The CDR3 extends over 14 amino acids. Germline V gives CDR1 LNHDA, CDR2 SQIVND (reference sequence). In nucleotides, the CDR3 is TGTGCCAGTAGTACGTCAGGGACCCCCTACGAGCAGTACTTC. Protein product: CASSTSGTPYEQYF.

This sequence joins TRBV6-5 and TRBJ1-2; 8 bases match TRBD1. The CDR3 sequence is 13 residues long. Germline assignment: CDR1 MNHEY and CDR2 SVGAGI. V shed 10 bases and J 8 bases; nucleotides not matched to a gene: 12. Written as DNA, the CDR3 is TGTGCCACCCTTCCCCGGACAGGGCACGGCTACACCTTC. It encodes CATLPRTGHGYTF.

The V call is TRBV11-2, the J call TRBJ2-7; D call uncertain. This CDR3 has 12 residues. Trimming cost V 1 base and J 6 bases, with 7 bases left between them. Germline CDR1 is SGHAT and CDR2 is FQNNGV. The CDR3 reads CASSLGEFEQYF. In nucleotides, the CDR3 is TGTGCCAGCAGCTTAGGAGAGTTCGAGCAGTACTTC.